What follows is one TCR beta chain and its context. The data are from a study of shared clonotypes between healthy human individuals. Looked up from germline, CDR1 is KGHSH and CDR2 is LQKENI. Trimming took off 5 bases at V and 2 bases at J, with 13 bases between the two ends. This CDR3 region has 14 residues. Authors' methods: Junction-only sequences without quality scores were provided by ImmunoSEQ, so filtering was different. Generated by immunoSEQ multiplex PCR, the TCRdb table keeps only in-frame clones and is missing some. That table gives V, J and clone size, and the DNA gave D and trimming. Of about 1,800,000 clones listed, about 95% are singletons. In the naive CD8 group, cells lacked CD45RO and were positively selected for CCR7, so terminally differentiated effector memory CD45RA+ cells were left out.

Sequences were obtained from naive CD8+ T cells sorted from blood. This TCR was recovered from a man younger than 35 in good health. The V and J genes are TRBV18 and TRBJ2-7; D unclear. The CDR3 bases are TGTGCCAGCTCAGCAGACACCCGGACCTACGAGCAGTACTTC. Translation gives CASSADTRTYEQYF.